Listed below are T cell receptor beta chains from one sample, sequenced in a study of tumor T cells in aggressive B-cell lymphoma. Here immunoSEQ multiplex PCR was the method, and the copy in TCRdb shows in-frame clones only, minus some. In the table there are some 10,000 clones, 89% of which are singletons. What was sequenced was tumor tissue. The receptors stem from an adult with diffuse large B cell lymphoma. Each CDR3 is given with its conserved first and last residue. The D gene is left open where the match is weak. Clone size appears in some rows only: once, few, many, or a class for an expanded clone.

>TRBJ2-1|TRBV7-8|NA|NA
TGTGCCAGCAGCGTAATCCCCTGGCAGCAGTTCTTC
CASSVIPWQQFF
>TRBJ2-5|TRBV21-1|NA|once
TGTGCCAGCAGCAAAGGGCCCACGGCTAGTGGGAGAGAGACCCAGTACTTC
CASSKGPTASGRETQYF
>TRBJ2-5|TRBV7-2|TRBD1|NA
TGTGCCAGCAGCCCCAGACAGGGTGGGCAAGAGACCCAGTACTTC
CASSPRQGGQETQYF
>TRBJ2-7|TRBV11-2|TRBD2|NA
TGTGCCAGCAGCTCCCAACTAGCGGCAGCCTACGAGCAGTACTTC
CASSSQLAAAYEQYF
>TRBJ2-3|TRBV5-4|NA|NA
TGTGCCAGCAGCTTCCTCGCGAGGGCAGATACGCAGTATTTT
CASSFLARADTQYF
>TRBJ2-5|TRBV7-7|TRBD1|NA
TGTGCTAGCAGTCCCAGGACAGGACAAGAGACCCAGTACTTC
CASSPRTGQETQYF
>TRBJ1-6|TRBV19|TRBD1|NA
TGTGCCAGTAGTAGTGGACAGGGTGCACCCCTCCACTTT
CASSSGQGAPLHF
>TRBJ2-7|TRBV9|NA|NA
TGTGCCAGAGCCTCTAGCGCGAGATCCTACGAGCAGTACTTC
CARASSARSYEQYF
>TRBJ2-2|TRBV6-6|TRBD2|NA
TGTGCCAGCAGTTCTAGCGGGAAGGTGGAGCTGTTTTTT
CASSSSGKVELFF
>TRBJ2-7|TRBV28|TRBD2|NA
TGTGCCAGCAGTTCAGGACTAGGATCCTACGAGCAGTACTTC
CASSSGLGSYEQYF
>TRBJ1-1|TRBV21-1|NA|few
TGTGCCGCGGGGGGGACGGGGAACACTGAAGCTTTCTTT
CAAGGTGNTEAFF
>TRBJ1-4|TRBV15|TRBD1|NA
TGTGCCACCAGCAGAGAGGCAGGGGGCCGTGAAAAACTGTTTTTT
CATSREAGGREKLFF
>TRBJ2-2|TRBV6-5|NA|NA
TGTGCCAGCAGTAGCGGCACACCGAACACCGGGGAGCTGTTTTTT
CASSSGTPNTGELFF
>TRBJ1-5|TRBV7-2|TRBD1|NA
TGTGCCAGCAGCTTAGGGGGGACAGGGTGGCAGCCCCAGCATTTT
CASSLGGTGWQPQHF
>TRBJ2-7|TRBV7-2|TRBD1|NA
TGTGCCAGCAGCTTAACATCAGGGGGTTCCTACGAGCAGTACTTC
CASSLTSGGSYEQYF
>TRBJ2-1|TRBV6-6|TRBD1|NA
TGTGCCAGCAGCCAACAGGGGAGCTCCTACAATGAGCAGTTCTTC
CASSQQGSSYNEQFF
>TRBJ2-5|TRBV7-2|NA|NA
TGTGCCAGCAGCTTTTTGACAGGAGAGACCCAGTACTTC
CASSFLTGETQYF
>TRBJ1-6|TRBV28|NA|NA
TGTGCCAGCAGTCCTGTCTATAATTCACCCCTCCACTTT
CASSPVYNSPLHF
>TRBJ1-4|TRBV7-2|TRBD1|NA
TGTGCCAGCAGCGAGGGACAGGGGATCACTAATGAAAAACTGTTTTTT
CASSEGQGITNEKLFF
>TRBJ2-7|TRBV5-4|TRBD2|NA
TGTGCCAGCAGCTTAGGGACGGCGGGAGTGTACGAGCAGTACTTC
CASSLGTAGVYEQYF
>TRBJ2-3|TRBV6-5|TRBD2|NA
TGTGCCAGCAGCGATAGCGGGAGTCGGACAGATACGCAGTATTTT
CASSDSGSRTDTQYF
>TRBJ2-1|TRBV10-2|NA|NA
TGCGCCAGCAGTGAATTGACGGGACACCTAAACAATGAGCAGTTCTTC
CASSELTGHLNNEQFF
>TRBJ2-5|TRBV5-1|TRBD1|NA
TGCGCCAGCAGCTTAGGACAGGGAGTTCAAGAGACCCAGTACTTC
CASSLGQGVQETQYF
>TRBJ2-1|TRBV29-1|NA|NA
TGCAGCGTTGACATTTCGGCGGCTGGGCAGTTCTTC
CSVDISAAGQFF
>TRBJ1-2|TRBV2|NA|NA
TGTGCCAGCACGGAGGGTATTGACTATGGCTACACCTTC
CASTEGIDYGYTF
>TRBJ2-2|TRBV5-1|NA|NA
TGCGCCAGCCTAGGACTGTCCGGGGAGCTGTTTTTT
CASLGLSGELFF
>TRBJ1-1|TRBV13|TRBD1|NA
TGTGCCAGCAGCCTGAAAGCCGGACAGGGGCTGAACACTGAAGCTTTCTTT
CASSLKAGQGLNTEAFF
>TRBJ2-3|TRBV6-5|NA|NA
TGTGCCAGCAGTGAGGCCCTCACAGATACGCAGTATTTT
CASSEALTDTQYF
>TRBJ1-1|TRBV28|NA|NA
TGTGCCAGCAGGCTGTCCGGACAGAGCACTGAAGCTTTCTTT
CASRLSGQSTEAFF
>TRBJ2-1|TRBV7-2|TRBD2|NA
TGTGCCAGCAGCCCTGGACTAGCGGGATACAATGAGCAGTTCTTC
CASSPGLAGYNEQFF
>TRBJ1-2|TRBV5-6|NA|NA
TGTGCCAGCATGGCGGGGCCGAGCTACACCTTC
CASMAGPSYTF
>TRBJ2-7|TRBV6-5|NA|NA
TGTGCCAGCAGTTACAGCGCGAACACCGCCTACGAGCAGTACTTC
CASSYSANTAYEQYF
>TRBJ2-1|TRBV7-2|TRBD2|NA
TGTGCCAGCAGCTTTCTAGCGGGAGGTCATGAGCAGTTCTTC
CASSFLAGGHEQFF
>TRBJ2-1|TRBV28|TRBD2|once
TGTGCCAGCAGTAGCGGGAGCCTATACAATGAGCAGTTCTTC
CASSSGSLYNEQFF
>TRBJ2-1|TRBV11-3|TRBD2|NA
TGTGCCAGCAGCTGGGGGGAGGGCCCCTACAATGAGCAGTTCTTC
CASSWGEGPYNEQFF
>TRBJ1-1|TRBV18|TRBD1|NA
TGTGCCAGCTCACCCCCGGGACAGGGGGAAAACACTGAAGCTTTCTTT
CASSPPGQGENTEAFF